This paragraph reports one T cell receptor beta chain. The data were taken from a study of blood T cell repertoires in COVID-19. Study details: T cells, B-cell-depleted T cells, or PBMCs supplied cDNA or gDNA.

Participant ages covered 18 to 89 years across 24 US areas. Two negative PCRs, clearance, or symptom resolution had been documented for recovered Cohort 3 donors. CDR1 is LNHDA, CDR2 SQIVND, per germline (reference sequence). The CDR3 extends over 15 amino acids. The V end was cut by 3 bases, the J end by 4 bases, with 15 bases between. Per the authors' pipeline: Amplification of reference gene primers was used by the study to estimate nucleated cell counts. The table came from immunoSEQ multiplex PCR; TCRdb's copy has only in-frame clones and leaves some out. The V and J calls and the clone size are those of that table, but D and trimming were determined from the DNA. This table holds 350,000 to 400,000 clones, about 88% found once.

J is TRBJ1-2 and V is TRBV19; no firm D call. This receptor was obtained from a young woman who had recovered from COVID-19. Sequenced material: PBMCs or T cells enriched from blood (not recorded which). CDR3 sequence: CASSMGDARVYGYTF. The CDR3 DNA reads TGTGCCAGTAGTATGGGTGACGCCCGGGTCTATGGCTACACCTTC.